Listed below are T cell receptor beta chains from one sample, sequenced in a study of regulatory T cells in long-lasting Graves disease. Using its own MiXCR run on the multiplex PCR reads, TCRdb lists one record per CDR3 protein. The data contain under 500,000 distinct CDR3 sequences, 20% of them seen just once; the ten biggest clones take up less than 25%. This specimen consisted of peripheral blood mononuclear cells (PBMCs), obtained when the disease was refractory, from a patient treated with antithyroid drugs. Receptor source: a female donor with Graves disease. Both conserved end residues are part of each CDR3. Each record gives: J gene, V gene, D gene, clone size, CDR3 protein, CDR3 DNA. A D gene is named only where the DNA matches it firmly. The listing skips clone size in some rows; elsewhere it reads once, few, many or a size class.

TRBJ2-3 TRBV7-8 NA few CASAFRGRSGTDTQYF TGTGCCAGCGCCTTCAGGGGGAGGTCCGGCACAGATACGCAGTATTTT
TRBJ2-5 TRBV6-2/TRBV6-3 NA many CASSYSNPRWAQYF TGTGCCAGCAGTTACTCCAACCCTCGATGGGCCCAGTACTTC
TRBJ1-5 TRBV10-2 NA many CASSDVGDQPQHF TGCGCCAGCAGTGATGTGGGGGATCAGCCCCAGCATTTT
TRBJ2-5 TRBV20-1 NA NA CSAIHRDAGETQYF TGCAGTGCTATCCACAGGGATGCCGGGGAGACCCAGTACTTC
TRBJ2-3 TRBV14 TRBD2 NA CASSQGTTSTDTQYF TGTGCCAGCAGCCAGGGGACTACGTCCACAGATACGCAGTATTTT
TRBJ1-2 TRBV29-1 NA NA CSVEDQSYGYTF TGCAGCGTTGAAGATCAGTCTTATGGCTACACCTTC
TRBJ1-6 TRBV7-8 NA few CASSQRETGTGNSPLHF TGTGCCAGCAGCCAAAGAGAAACAGGGACGGGAAATTCACCCCTCCACTTT
TRBJ1-5 TRBV10-3 TRBD1 few CATREGATSNQPQHF TGTGCCACCAGGGAGGGGGCGACAAGCAATCAGCCCCAGCATTTT
TRBJ2-5 TRBV6-5 NA many CASSYSFRRQETQYF TGTGCCAGCAGTTACTCGTTCCGACGCCAAGAGACCCAGTACTTC
TRBJ2-7 TRBV20-1 TRBD1 NA CSASLTGQGLYEQYF TGCAGTGCTAGCCTAACGGGACAGGGTCTTTACGAGCAGTACTTC
TRBJ2-7 TRBV12-5 TRBD1 NA CASGPKTGAYEQYF TGTGCTAGTGGTCCGAAGACAGGGGCCTACGAGCAGTACTTC
TRBJ2-3 TRBV30 TRBD1 NA CAWSVGTADTQYF TGTGCCTGGAGTGTTGGGACAGCAGATACGCAGTATTTT
TRBJ1-2 TRBV7-2 NA many CASSLAAISGGYTF TGTGCCAGCAGCTTAGCGGCCATCTCGGGGGGCTACACCTTC
TRBJ1-1 TRBV7-2 NA few CASSFRAVNAEAFF TGTGCCAGCAGCTTTAGGGCAGTGAACGCTGAAGCTTTCTTT
TRBJ2-2 TRBV20-1 TRBD1 few CSASDRGNPTGELFF TGCAGTGCTAGTGACAGGGGAAACCCCACCGGGGAGCTGTTTTTT
TRBJ2-2 TRBV18 NA few CASSPVRHRTAMNTGELFF TGTGCCAGCTCACCCGTCCGTCATAGGACAGCCATGAACACCGGGGAGCTGTTTTTT
TRBJ2-7 TRBV7-2 NA few CASSLSVPYEQYF TGTGCCAGCAGCTTATCAGTTCCTTACGAGCAGTACTTC
TRBJ2-7 TRBV20-1 NA NA CSASAGSSYEQYF TGCAGTGCTAGCGCAGGGAGCTCCTACGAGCAGTACTTC
TRBJ1-5 TRBV30 NA NA CAWSPQVNQPQHF TGTGCCTGGAGTCCGCAAGTAAATCAGCCCCAGCATTTT
TRBJ1-5 TRBV12-3/TRBV12-4 NA many CASSRRDSNQPQHF TGTGCCAGCAGTCGCAGGGATAGCAATCAGCCCCAGCATTTT
TRBJ1-2 TRBV11-2 TRBD1 many CASSLDGQGHGYTF TGTGCCAGCAGCTTAGACGGACAGGGCCATGGCTACACCTTC
TRBJ2-1 TRBV11-2 TRBD2 many CASSLDLTGGVNEQFF TGTGCCAGCAGCTTAGATTTGACGGGAGGGGTTAATGAGCAGTTCTTC
TRBJ2-7 TRBV27 NA NA CASILQGAWGYEQYF TGTGCCAGCATCCTACAGGGAGCTTGGGGCTACGAGCAGTACTTC
TRBJ2-7 TRBV20-1 NA NA CSAPTRPLSYSYEQYF TGCAGTGCTCCAACCCGGCCCCTCTCGTACTCCTACGAGCAGTACTTC
TRBJ1-3 TRBV29-1 NA many CSVELGSGNTIYF TGCAGCGTTGAACTAGGGTCCGGAAACACCATATATTTT
TRBJ2-2 TRBV28 TRBD1 many CACRTGTANTGELFF TGTGCCTGCCGGACCGGGACAGCTAACACCGGGGAGCTGTTTTTT
TRBJ2-7 TRBV20-1 NA NA CSAHDRISYEQYF TGCAGTGCCCACGACAGGATCTCCTACGAGCAGTACTTC